The subject of this entry is one T cell receptor (beta chain). The table lists this clone with a count of one. The clone's antigen remains unknown. No base-level quality is on record; no much larger clone is a single base apart. The V end loses 5 bases and the J end loses 4 bases, and a stretch of 10 bases separates them. From cysteine to phenylalanine, the CDR3 is 12 amino acids long. Only the CDR3 part of the read is kept: 36 bases, read in frame from the first base. TCRbeta CDR3 regions were amplified from genomic DNA by means of the immunoSEQ Assay, a bias-controlled multiplex PCR. The study's processing was this. Nucleated cell counts per sample were estimated from amplification of reference gene primers within the assay. To quantify the absolute abundance of each unique TCRbeta CDR3 rearrangement, sequence reads were collapsed and filtered. For each sample, productive Simpson clonality was calculated as the square root of Simpson's diversity index over productive rearrangements. The table comes from immuneACCESS by way of TCRdb, which keeps in-frame sequences with V and J called. Part of the clones is missing from these tables; in studies checked, under half for an unresolved V gene and the rest for unknown reasons. V and J calls and clone size are copied from that table; D and trimming were computed from the DNA. The sample table contains approximately 140,000 clones; only one count was recorded for more than 75% of them. Of the sample, more than 3.5% is held by the ten largest clones.

These data come from a study of blood T cell repertoires in COVID-19 (dated by TCRdb to between 2020 and 2021). Concerning the study at large: The collaborator samples originated in the United States, Italy and Spain and spanned the acute and convalescent phases of COVID-19. The material from the prospective study consisted of cDNA or gDNA derived from T cells, B-cell-depleted T cells, or PBMCs. The dataset comprised deeply sampled blood TCRbeta repertoires from subjects exposed to, actively infected with, or recovered from COVID-19. HLA class I and class II types, where available, came from metadata supplied by the sample provider rather than from assay-based typing. The repertoires were released in a freely available public database intended as a resource for research on the immune response to SARS-CoV-2. The sample metadata nearly always contained a de-identified subject ID, COVID-19 status, age in years and sex. The samples were drawn from the first 160 participants of the ongoing ImmuneRACE study and from 1,254 subjects provided by 6 global collaborators.

Broad study findings and their caveats: How much clinical and demographic metadata was included differed by source and by participant, and the metadata was provided uncurated.

Each collaborating institution followed its own protocols to collect whole blood in K2EDTA tubes. Collaborator samples were shipped for TCRbeta analysis as frozen whole blood, isolated PBMCs, or DNA extracted from either sample type. This sequence was found in a woman aged 40-49 years with acute or convalescent COVID-19. Sequencing was performed on peripheral blood. Recombination connected TRBV5-3 to TRBJ2-7; the D gene is perhaps TRBD2, on 6 matching bases. TRBV5-3 carries the ORF label, with uncertain function. The CDR3 sequence is CARRGGLYEQYF. At the DNA level, the sequence is TGTGCCAGAAGGGGTGGACTATACGAGCAGTACTTC.